Presented here are 20 T cell receptor beta chains from one specimen sequenced in a study of cytomegalovirus exposure and HLA in healthy donors. The primer mix had 60 Vbeta and 13 Jbeta primers. This table comes from immunoSEQ multiplex PCR, and its TCRdb copy is limited to in-frame clones, with some not included. There are 100,000 or so clones in the sample; 70% to 80% occur only once, and roughly 9.6% lies in the top ten. Material: PBMCs. These receptors were obtained from a male donor in good health and CMV-seropositive.

Only a few counts were recorded for this clone. The rearrangement uses TRBV5-4 and TRBJ2-1, with a possible D match to TRBD2 (6 bases). V was clipped by 0 bases and J by 4 bases, with 11 bases between them. This CDR3 is built from 15 residues. Germline CDR1 SGHNT, CDR2 YYREEE (reference sequence). CDR3 nucleotides: TGTGCCAGCAGCTTGGGTGGGCGGGGATACAATGAGCAGTTCTTC. Its translation: CASSLGGRGYNEQFF. Looking up the rest from reference TRBV5-4 and TRBJ2-1 gives the full variable domain: ETGVTQSPTHLIKTRGQQVTLRCSSQSGHNTVSWYQQALGQGPQFIFQYYREEENGRGNFPPRFSGLQFPNYSSELNVNALELDDSALYLCASSLGGRGYNEQFFGPGTRLTVL.

The CDR3 bases are TGTGCCAGCAGTTCCCCGCGGAGGGGGCAAGGGTATAACTATGGCTACACCTTC. Protein sequence: CASSSPRRGQGYNYGYTF. The genes are TRBV28 and TRBJ1-2; 7 bases align to TRBD1. Germline V gives CDR1 MDHEN, CDR2 SYDVKM. V lost 4 bases and J lost 1; bases outside the gene matches: 15. This CDR3 has 18 residues.

The chain joins TRBV9 to TRBJ2-1, with 8 bases aligning to TRBD1. From germline, CDR1 is SGDLS and CDR2 YYNGEE. This CDR3 contains 15 residues. V dropped 4 bases and J dropped 2; count of bases not matched to a gene: 5. The CDR3 loop reads CASSKTGEAYNEQFF. The CDR3 bases are TGTGCCAGCAGCAAGACAGGGGAGGCCTACAATGAGCAGTTCTTC.

The J gene is TRBJ2-7, the V gene TRBV7-8; 7 nucleotides match TRBD1. The CDR3 spans 15 residues. After removal of 6 bases from V and 3 bases from J, the junction contained 11 bases not matched to a gene. CDR1 and CDR2 from the germline V gene are SGHVS and FQNEAQ. This CDR3 reads CASRPFRDSIYEQYF. The CDR3 DNA reads TGTGCCAGCAGACCATTCCGGGACAGTATCTACGAGCAGTACTTC.

The J gene is TRBJ2-2, the V gene TRBV2; 8 bases map to TRBD1. Per germline, CDR1 SNHLY and CDR2 FYNNEI. V lost 6 bases and J lost 6; bases outside the gene matches: 6. This CDR3 contains 14 residues. The CDR3 sequence: CASSGDRGSGELFF. In DNA form, the CDR3 reads TGTGCCAGCAGCGGAGACAGGGGATCCGGGGAGCTGTTTTTT.

Only a few counts were recorded for this clone. V gene TRBV14 combines with J gene TRBJ2-7; 10 bases map to TRBD1. The CDR3 totals 15 residues. The germline CDR1 and CDR2 sequences are SGHDN and FVKESK. With V trimmed by 1 base and J by 5 bases, 5 bases remained unmatched. The CDR3 region has the DNA TGTGCCAGCAGCCAAGGGACAGGGGGTCGGAACGAGCAGTACTTC. This encodes CASSQGTGGRNEQYF. Filled out from reference TRBV14 and TRBJ2-7, the complete variable domain reads EAGVTQFPSHSVIEKGQTVTLRCDPISGHDNLYWYRRVMGKEIKFLLHFVKESKQDESGMPNNRFLAERTGGTYSTLKVQPAELEDSGVYFCASSQGTGGRNEQYFGPGTRLTVT.

Only one count was recorded for this clone. V is TRBV18 and J is TRBJ2-1; the D gene is possibly TRBD2 (6 bases). The CDR3 has 15 residues. V lost 3 bases and J 7 bases, leaving 16 bases between the germline ends. Germline lookup yields CDR1 KGHSH and CDR2 LQKENI. CDR3 sequence reads: CASSPRDFALNEQFF. In DNA, the CDR3 is TGTGCCAGCTCACCCCGGGACTTCGCTCTTAATGAGCAGTTCTTC.

V and J are TRBV28 and TRBJ1-2; the match to TRBD1 covers 9 bases. Germline V gene data show CDR1 as MDHEN and CDR2 as SYDVKM. The CDR3 is 14 amino acids. J gave up 2 bases and V 7 bases, and 5 bases lay outside the gene matches. CDR3 region: CASTRTGANYGYTF. In DNA form, the CDR3 reads TGTGCCAGCACTCGGACAGGGGCGAACTATGGCTACACCTTC.

The rearrangement uses TRBV4-1 and TRBJ1-1; TRBD1 might be the D (5 bases). V shed 6 bases and J shed 1 base, with 12 bases lying between them. This CDR3 comprises 14 residues. From germline, CDR1 is MGHRA and CDR2 YSYEKL. CDR3 sequence reads: CASRGLLKNTEAFF. As DNA, the CDR3 is TGCGCCAGCAGGGGGCTGCTAAAGAACACTGAAGCTTTCTTT.

This rearrangement joins TRBV7-2 to TRBJ1-3; D is unclear. V lost 4 bases to trimming and J lost 1 base, with 5 bases between them. Germline assignment: CDR1 SGHTA and CDR2 FQGNSA. The CDR3 loop spans 13 amino acids. Here the CDR3 reads CASSSGSGNTIYF. The CDR3 nucleotides are TGTGCCAGCAGCTCGGGGTCTGGAAACACCATATATTTT.

In its sample, this clone was seen a few times. This chain links TRBV9 with TRBJ2-2, with D perhaps matching TRBD1 (6 bases). The germline gives CDR1 SGDLS, CDR2 YYNGEE. The V and J ends lost 0 bases and 4 bases respectively, with 7 bases between them. The CDR3 runs to 14 residues. The DNA of the CDR3 is TGTGCCAGCAGCGTAGGGGGGCTCACCGGGGAGCTGTTTTTT. Translation: CASSVGGLTGELFF.

V is TRBV28 and J is TRBJ1-1; 8 bases line up with TRBD1. This CDR3 has 15 amino acids. Germline CDR1 MDHEN, CDR2 SYDVKM. The V and J ends lost 5 bases and 4 bases, in that order; junction bases with no gene match: 9. CDR3 nucleotides: TGTGCCAGCAGTCCGTGGGACAGGCGAGGCACTGAAGCTTTCTTT. It translates to CASSPWDRRGTEAFF.

This clone was found a few times. The V gene is TRBV7-3, the J gene TRBJ2-3, with a possible D match to TRBD2 (5 bases). V was shortened by 8 bases and J by 6 bases, with 15 bases between the two germline ends. Germline V lookup: CDR1 SGHTA, CDR2 FQGTGA. CDR3 length: 13 residues. CDR3: CASGRGSEDTQYF. CDR3 in DNA: TGTGCCAGCGGGAGAGGGTCGGAGGATACGCAGTATTTT. Drawing the rest from reference TRBV7-3 and TRBJ2-3, the complete variable domain is GAGVSQTPSNKVTEKGKYVELRCDPISGHTALYWYRQSLGQGPEFLIYFQGTGAADDSGLPNDRFFAVRPEGSVSTLKIQRTERGDSAVYLCASGRGSEDTQYFGPGTRLTVL.

This chain uses TRBV19 with TRBJ2-1; D is perhaps TRBD2 (6 bases). CDR1 LNHDA and CDR2 SQIVND come from the germline V gene (reference sequence). V was pared by 6 bases and J by 10 bases, with 16 bases between. The CDR3 spans 13 residues. CDR3 loop: CASRGDSFGEQFF. CDR3 DNA: TGTGCCAGTAGAGGGGACTCCTTCGGCGAGCAGTTCTTC.

The chain carries TRBV7-9 and TRBJ2-1; D is perhaps TRBD2 (5 bases). V was pared by 5 bases and J by 7 bases, with 21 bases between. This CDR3 spans 16 amino acids. Germline CDR1 is SEHNR and CDR2 is FQNEAQ (reference sequence). CDR3 residues: CASSPSRDHLGNEQFF. The CDR3 coding sequence is TGTGCCAGCAGCCCAAGCCGGGATCACCTCGGGAATGAGCAGTTCTTC.

This chain joins TRBV7-9 and TRBJ1-5, with 9 bases fitting TRBD1. The germline V gene has CDR1 SEHNR and CDR2 FQNEAQ (reference sequence). The V segment lost 8 bases and the J segment 5 bases; nucleotides outside the gene matches: 4. The CDR3 sequence is 13 residues long. The CDR3 nucleotides are TGTGCCAGCGCGGACAGGGGCGATCAGCCCCAGCATTTT. Translating it yields CASADRGDQPQHF.

As concerns this clone: At one end, the junction sequence differs from germline, possibly due to a read error. The chain has TRBV7-9 and TRBJ2-4, with 7 bases lining up with TRBD2. CDR1 and CDR2 (germline): SEHNR, FQNEAQ (reference sequence). The CDR3 runs to 17 residues. The CDR3 sequence is CASSRTGTPGGSNSQYF. The CDR3 DNA reads as TGTGCCAGCAGCCGGACTGGGACTCCGGGAGGTAGCAACAGTCAGTACTTC.

This sequence joins TRBV28 and TRBJ2-7; possible D gene TRBD1, 6 bases. The V end lost 1 base, the J end lost 6 bases, and 19 bases lay between the germline ends. The CDR3 extends over 16 amino acids. CDR1 is MDHEN and CDR2 is SYDVKM in the germline V gene. In DNA form, the CDR3 reads TGTGCCAGCAGTTTATCCGCAATTGGACAGCCTCGCGAGCAGTACTTC. Translating gives CASSLSAIGQPREQYF.

The chain joins TRBV15 to TRBJ1-2, with 9 bases fitting TRBD1. Trimming at V came to 6 bases and at J to 6 bases, leaving 14 bases not matched to a gene. Germline assignment: CDR1 LNHNV and CDR2 YYDKDF (reference sequence). This CDR3 has 16 residues. CDR3 region: CATRRTGDATTDGYTF. DNA for the CDR3: TGTGCCACCAGGAGGACAGGGGACGCTACTACGGATGGCTACACCTTC. Variable domain in full (rest from reference TRBV15 and TRBJ1-2): DAMVIQNPRYQVTQFGKPVTLSCSQTLNHNVMYWYQQKSSQAPKLLFHYYDKDFNNEADTPDNFQSRRPNTSFCFLDIRSPGLGDTAMYLCATRRTGDATTDGYTFGSGTRLTVV.

The chain is built from TRBV6-6 and TRBJ2-1, with D possibly being TRBD2 (6 bases). Trimming stripped 4 bases from V and 9 bases from J, with 19 bases between. CDR3 size: 15 residues. CDR1 is MNHNY, CDR2 SVGAGI, per germline (reference sequence). Here the CDR3 DNA reads TGTGCCAGCAGTTCCCTGACTGCGGGGCCGACTGAGCAGTTCTTC. This codes for CASSSLTAGPTEQFF.